One sample yielded the 28 T cell receptor beta chains listed below, sequenced in a study of T cells in Graves' hyperthyroidism and ophthalmopathy. Amplified TCR beta CDR3 regions came from RNA transcripts. Using the HTBI primer set, a first-round RT-PCR was run on the TCR CDR3. In TCRdb, the multiplex PCR reads were re-called with MiXCR into one record per CDR3 protein. The repertoire holds some 600,000 distinct CDR3 sequences, with about 15% as singletons. The sequenced material came from blood. The source of these receptors is a woman in her twenties or thirties with Graves' hyperthyroidism that later progressed to Graves' ophthalmopathy.

This clonotype was recorded many times. The rearrangement links TRBV7-8 to TRBJ2-3; D not certain. Germline loops: CDR1 SGHVS, CDR2 FQNEAQ. The CDR3 consists of 15 residues. Trimming left V 5 bases short and J 2 bases short, with 14 bases between. CDR3 sequence: CASSPRTETTDTQYF. CDR3 nucleotides: TGTGCCAGCAGCCCTCGGACGGAAACCACAGATACGCAGTATTTT.

The rearrangement links TRBV9 to TRBJ1-2, with D possibly matching TRBD1 (5 bases). The CDR3 is 16 amino acids. Per the germline V gene, CDR1 is SGDLS and CDR2 is YYNGEE. V lost 0 bases, J lost 6 bases, and 18 bases lay in between. CDR3: CASSVATKGGENGYTF. The CDR3 coding sequence is TGTGCCAGCAGCGTAGCTACGAAAGGAGGGGAGAATGGCTACACCTTC.

At least ten counts were recorded for this clonotype. The rearrangement joins TRBV6-2 or TRBV6-3 to TRBJ2-7, with a weak D call TRBD1 (7 bases). The V gene's germline CDR1 is MNHEY and CDR2 SVGEGT. Trimming stripped 11 bases from V and 0 bases from J, with 11 bases between. The CDR3 contains 12 residues. The CDR3 reads CAVRDSSYEQYF. CDR3 sequence (DNA): TGTGCCGTGCGGGACAGCTCCTACGAGCAGTACTTC.

This clonotype was found many times. The chain joins TRBV5-1 to TRBJ2-5; TRBD1 agrees at 7 bases. V lost 1 base and J lost 5; bases outside the gene matches: 5. The germline V gene has CDR1 SGHRS and CDR2 YFSETQ. This CDR3 has 14 amino acids. The CDR3 loop is CASSLLTGMETQYF. Here the CDR3 DNA reads TGCGCCAGCAGCTTGCTGACAGGGATGGAGACCCAGTACTTC. The full variable domain, with the rest looked up from reference TRBV5-1 and TRBJ2-5, is KAGVTQTPRYLIKTRGQQVTLSCSPISGHRSVSWYQQTPGQGLQFLFEYFSETQRNKGNFPGRFSGRQFSNSRSEMNVSTLELGDSALYLCASSLLTGMETQYFGPGTRLLVL.

This chain uses TRBV4-3 with TRBJ2-1; no firm D call. The germline CDR1 and CDR2 sequences are LGHNA and YSLEER. The CDR3 runs to 17 residues. V was cut by 0 bases and J by 1 base, with 13 bases left in between. CDR3 amino acids: CASSQDRADPSYNEQFF. The DNA of the CDR3 is TGCGCCAGCAGCCAAGATCGGGCGGATCCGTCCTACAATGAGCAGTTCTTC.

CDR3 loop: CASSSSVADLWQETQYF. DNA of the CDR3: TGTGCCAGTAGTTCGTCGGTAGCGGACCTGTGGCAAGAGACCCAGTACTTC. The chain combines TRBV19 with TRBJ2-5, with a weak D call TRBD2 (6 bases). CDR3 size: 17 residues. The V end lost 5 bases, the J end lost 2 bases, and 21 bases lay between the germline ends. Per germline, CDR1 LNHDA and CDR2 SQIVND (reference sequence).

This clonotype was recorded at least ten times. V gene TRBV7-9 combines with J gene TRBJ1-6; perhaps TRBD1 as D (6 bases). V was shortened by 4 bases and J by 10 bases, with 14 bases between the two germline ends. This CDR3 region has 14 residues. Germline lookup yields CDR1 SEHNR and CDR2 FQNEAQ (reference sequence). CDR3 sequence: CASSSQGIGSPLHF. For the CDR3, the DNA is TGTGCCAGCAGCTCACAGGGAATAGGCTCACCCCTCCACTTT.

Ten or more counts support this clonotype. The gene calls are TRBV24-1 and TRBJ1-3; D is unresolved. This CDR3 is built from 13 residues. The V gene's germline CDR1 is KGHDR and CDR2 SFDVKD. Trimming removed 2 bases from V and 8 bases from J, with 9 bases in between. The CDR3 nucleotides are TGTGCCACCAGTGATTCCCTCTTAGACACCATATATTTT. Its protein product is CATSDSLLDTIYF.

The sample holds many counts of this clonotype. The chain couples TRBV6-5 to TRBJ2-1; 8 nucleotides align to TRBD2. The V gene end was trimmed by 2 bases and the J gene end by 4 bases; junction bases not matched to a gene: 7. Germline-derived CDR1 and CDR2 are MNHEY and SVGAGI. This CDR3 has 16 amino acids. In nucleotides, the CDR3 is TGTGCCAGCAGTTACAGAACTAGCGGCGGGTACAATGAGCAGTTCTTC. This encodes CASSYRTSGGYNEQFF.

This clonotype was detected many times. V gene TRBV27 combines with J gene TRBJ1-2; D gene unclear. This CDR3 has 15 residues. V lost 3 bases to trimming and J lost 0 bases, with 11 bases between them. Per the germline V gene, CDR1 is MNHEY and CDR2 is SMNVEV (reference sequence). This CDR3 is CASSLDLGTNYGYTF. For the CDR3, the DNA is TGTGCCAGCAGTTTGGACCTAGGAACTAACTATGGCTACACCTTC.

The table lists this clonotype with many counts. The V and J genes are TRBV12-3 or TRBV12-4 and TRBJ1-5; D remains ambiguous. Trimming left V 5 bases short and J 9 bases short, with 11 bases between. The CDR3 runs to 12 residues. The CDR3 DNA reads as TGTGCCAGCAGTCCCGCGAGCGGGCCCCAGCATTTT. Translated, it gives CASSPASGPQHF.

This clonotype was recorded many times. The V gene is TRBV10-3, the J gene TRBJ1-2; D remains unclear. CDR1 is ENHRY, CDR2 SYGVKD, per germline. The CDR3 runs to 13 residues. V was clipped by 6 bases and J by 7 bases, with 15 bases between them. CDR3 loop: CAISPGPAPGYTF. The CDR3 DNA follows: TGTGCCATCAGCCCAGGCCCCGCTCCTGGCTACACCTTC.

The table lists this clonotype with many counts. V usage is TRBV30 and J usage is TRBJ2-1; 7 nucleotides match TRBD1. After removal of 3 bases from V and 6 bases from J, the junction contained 5 bases not matched to a gene. This CDR3 has 13 residues. The V gene's germline CDR1 is GTSNPN and CDR2 SVGIG (reference sequence). CDR3: CAWRADRVNEQFF. In DNA, the CDR3 is TGTGCCTGGAGAGCTGACAGGGTCAATGAGCAGTTCTTC. The entire variable domain, with the rest obtained from reference TRBV30 and TRBJ2-1, is as follows: SQTIHQWPATLVQPVGSPLSLECTVEGTSNPNLYWYRQAAGRGLQLLFYSVGIGQISSEVPQNLSASRPQDRQFILSSKKLLLSDSGFYLCAWRADRVNEQFFGPGTRLTVL.

This clonotype occurred a few times. The chain combines TRBV20-1 with TRBJ2-7; no clear D gene. CDR1 and CDR2 from the germline V gene are DFQATT and SNEGSKA (reference sequence). The CDR3 runs to 16 residues. Trimming took off 5 bases at V and 3 bases at J, with 23 bases between the two ends. CDR3 region: CSAPPQQHLSIYEQYF. In DNA, the CDR3 is TGCAGTGCTCCCCCGCAACAGCACCTGTCAATCTACGAGCAGTACTTC.

The V call is TRBV3-1, the J call TRBJ2-7, with TRBD2 matching over 15 bases. The CDR3 is 18 amino acids. CDR1 and CDR2 from the germline V gene are LGHDT and YNNKEL (reference sequence). The ends lost 3 bases at V and 0 bases at J; junction bases unmatched: 6. The CDR3 sequence: CASSQGLAGGLSSYEQYF. CDR3 nucleotides: TGTGCCAGCAGCCAGGGACTAGCGGGAGGCCTGAGCTCCTACGAGCAGTACTTC.

This clonotype has a handful of counts. The chain uses TRBV7-9 and TRBJ2-1, with unresolved D. Trimming left V 5 bases short and J 0 bases short, with 14 bases between. Germline CDR1 is SEHNR and CDR2 is FQNEAQ (reference sequence). CDR3 length equals 16 residues. This chain's CDR3 is CASSPRTGFSYNEQFF. The CDR3 DNA sequence: TGTGCCAGCAGCCCCAGGACGGGTTTCTCCTACAATGAGCAGTTCTTC.

As regards this clonotype: Because it lacks the conserved phenylalanine or tryptophan at the end, this CDR3 is likely a read error. It is unclear where the CDR3 begins or ends on the DNA, so no DNA is shown, and the CDR3 is as TCRdb lists it. The V and J genes are TRBV20-1 and TRBJ1-1; the table's D call TRBD1 went unverified against the DNA. The CDR3 length is 13 residues, termini included. Germline V gene lookup returns CDR1 DFQATT and CDR2 SNEGSKA (reference sequence). CDR3 in amino acids: CRTIGHLNTEASL.

The J gene is TRBJ2-1, the V gene TRBV10-3; a possible D gene is TRBD2 (6 bases). The germline V gene has CDR1 ENHRY and CDR2 SYGVKD. V was pared by 3 bases and J by 12 bases, with 21 bases between. The CDR3 is 15 residues long. CDR3 residues: CAISDSTSPTRGQFF. The CDR3 coding sequence is TGTGCCATCAGTGACTCAACTAGCCCAACGCGCGGGCAGTTCTTC.

There are a few counts of this clonotype. This rearrangement joins TRBV10-3 to TRBJ2-7; D possibly corresponds to TRBD2 (6 bases). CDR1 and CDR2 from the germline V gene are ENHRY and SYGVKD. V was cut by 0 bases and J by 3 bases, with 15 bases left in between. The length of the CDR3 is 16 residues. The CDR3 nucleotides are TGTGCCATCAGTGAGTCAAAAGCCGGGACTTACTACGAGCAGTACTTC. Its translation: CAISESKAGTYYEQYF.

This clonotype showed up many times. V gene TRBV6-1 combines with J gene TRBJ1-1; D is uncertain. Germline V gives CDR1 MNHNS, CDR2 SASEGT. With 5 bases removed from V and 1 base from J, the gap between germline ends came to 8 bases. The CDR3 runs to 13 residues. DNA for the CDR3: TGTGCCAGCAGTCGTGGGGAGAACACTGAAGCTTTCTTT. It is translated as CASSRGENTEAFF.

This clonotype was recorded at least ten times. The chain is built from TRBV19 and TRBJ1-5; D gene unclear. V was cut by 3 bases and J by 1 base, with 10 bases left in between. Per germline, CDR1 LNHDA and CDR2 SQIVND (reference sequence). This CDR3 is built from 15 residues. The CDR3 DNA reads TGTGCCAGTAGTATTCCCTCAGAGAGCAATCAGCCCCAGCATTTT. Translation: CASSIPSESNQPQHF.

This clonotype was seen a few times. CDR3 DNA: TGTGCCAGCAGCCACCCTACCCTCCATGGGAACGAGCAGTACTTC. This sequence encodes CASSHPTLHGNEQYF. The V call is TRBV4-2, the J call TRBJ2-7; D is unclear. Trimming stripped 3 bases from V and 5 bases from J, with 17 bases between. Per germline, CDR1 LGHNA and CDR2 YNFKEQ. The length of the CDR3 is 15 residues.

The sample holds many counts of this clonotype. This chain links TRBV10-3 with TRBJ2-7; possibly TRBD1 for D (5 bases). In germline, CDR1 is ENHRY, CDR2 SYGVKD. The CDR3 totals 13 residues. V gave up 3 bases and J gave up 0 bases, with 6 bases separating them. The CDR3 bases are TGTGCCATCAGTGACGACAGCTCCTACGAGCAGTACTTC. Its translation: CAISDDSSYEQYF.

This clonotype was recorded many times. J is TRBJ1-2 and V is TRBV3-1, with TRBD1 as a possible D gene (5 bases). Germline-derived CDR1 and CDR2 are LGHDT and YNNKEL (reference sequence). The CDR3 covers 13 residues. V was clipped by 4 bases and J by 8 bases, with 14 bases between them. CDR3 in amino acids: CASSLRRGEGYTF. In nucleotides, the CDR3 is TGTGCCAGCAGCCTCCGACGGGGGGAAGGCTACACCTTC.

V usage is TRBV6-1 and J usage is TRBJ1-5; 7 bases line up with TRBD1. The germline gives CDR1 MNHNS, CDR2 SASEGT. V shed 5 bases, J shed 1 base, and the junction held 17 bases outside the gene matches. The CDR3 is 19 residues long. CDR3 residues: CASSNHRQGFGMSNQPQHF. Here the CDR3 DNA reads TGTGCCAGCAGTAACCACCGACAGGGATTTGGTATGAGCAATCAGCCCCAGCATTTT.

CDR3 amino acids: CASSPSGIEKLFF. The CDR3 region has the DNA TGTGCCAGCAGCCCCTCGGGGATTGAAAAACTGTTTTTT. The chain employs TRBV7-9 and TRBJ1-4; no clear D gene. Deletions cut 5 bases from V and 7 bases from J, with 11 bases between. Per the germline V gene, CDR1 is SEHNR and CDR2 is FQNEAQ (reference sequence). The CDR3 covers 13 residues. The variable domain in full, with the rest retrieved from reference TRBV7-9 and TRBJ1-4, is DTGVSQNPRHKITKRGQNVTFRCDPISEHNRLYWYRQTLGQGPEFLTYFQNEAQLEKSRLLSDRFSAERPKGSFSTLEIQRTEQGDSAMYLCASSPSGIEKLFFGSGTQLSVL.

The sample holds a few counts of this clonotype. V is TRBV7-2 and J is TRBJ2-3; D is uncertain. V was trimmed by 0 bases and J by 2 bases, leaving 6 bases between them. This CDR3 contains 14 residues. The germline gives CDR1 SGHTA, CDR2 FQGNSA. DNA for the CDR3: TGTGCCAGCAGCTTAGCGCAGAACACAGATACGCAGTATTTT. Amino acid sequence: CASSLAQNTDTQYF.

The gene calls are TRBV10-3 and TRBJ1-1, with D possibly matching TRBD1 (6 bases). Deletions cut 10 bases from V and 1 base from J, with 13 bases between. The V gene's germline CDR1 is ENHRY and CDR2 SYGVKD. The CDR3 runs 13 residues. The CDR3 coding sequence is TGTGCCACCTCACAGGGCGCGAACACTGAAGCTTTCTTT. It is translated as CATSQGANTEAFF.